The sequence of this T cell receptor beta chain was determined in a study of T cell changes during pregnancy in multiple sclerosis. Repertoires were generated with immunoSEQ multiplex PCR, while TCRdb's copy carries only in-frame clones and drops some. The sample shows some 87,000 clones, more than 90% of them seen only once. Sequenced material: peripheral blood, taken in the second trimester of pregnancy. This clonotype originated in a female donor with multiple sclerosis, enrolled in a pregnancy study.

The CDR3 sequence is CASSLPGQWNTEAFF. The CDR3, as DNA: TGTGCCAGCAGCTTACCGGGACAGTGGAACACTGAAGCTTTCTTT. V usage is TRBV28 and J usage is TRBJ1-1; 7 nucleotides line up with TRBD1. The J segment lost 1 base and the V segment lost 6 bases, leaving 8 bases of the junction unmatched. This CDR3 contains 15 residues. In germline, CDR1 is MDHEN, CDR2 SYDVKM.